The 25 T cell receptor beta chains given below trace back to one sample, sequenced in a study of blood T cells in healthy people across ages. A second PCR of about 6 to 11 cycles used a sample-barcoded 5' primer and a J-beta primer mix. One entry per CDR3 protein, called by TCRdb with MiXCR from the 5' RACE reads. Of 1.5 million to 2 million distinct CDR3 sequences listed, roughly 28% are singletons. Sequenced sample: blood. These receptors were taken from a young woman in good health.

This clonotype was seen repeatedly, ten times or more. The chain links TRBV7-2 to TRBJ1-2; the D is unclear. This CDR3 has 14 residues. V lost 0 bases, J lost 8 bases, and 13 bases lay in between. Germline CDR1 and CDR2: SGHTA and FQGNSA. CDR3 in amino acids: CASSLALNLRGYTF. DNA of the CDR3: TGTGCCAGCAGCTTAGCCCTTAATTTACGGGGCTACACCTTC.

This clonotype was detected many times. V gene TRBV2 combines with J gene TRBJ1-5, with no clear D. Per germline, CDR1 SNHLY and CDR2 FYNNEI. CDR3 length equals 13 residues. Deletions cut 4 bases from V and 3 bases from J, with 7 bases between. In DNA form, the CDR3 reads TGTGCCAGCAGTGTGAATATCAATCAGCCCCAGCATTTT. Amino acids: CASSVNINQPQHF.

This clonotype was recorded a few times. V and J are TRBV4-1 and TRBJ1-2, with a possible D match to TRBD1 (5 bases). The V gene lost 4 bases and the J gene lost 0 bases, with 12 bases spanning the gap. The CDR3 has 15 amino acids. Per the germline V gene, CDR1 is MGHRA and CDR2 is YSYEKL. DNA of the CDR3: TGCGCCAGCAGCCGTCCAGACAGAGCTAACTATGGCTACACCTTC. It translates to CASSRPDRANYGYTF.

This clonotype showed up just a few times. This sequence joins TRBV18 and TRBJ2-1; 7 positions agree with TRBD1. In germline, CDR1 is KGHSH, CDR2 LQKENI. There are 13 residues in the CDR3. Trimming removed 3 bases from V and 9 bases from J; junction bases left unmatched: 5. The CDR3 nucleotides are TGTGCCAGCTCACCGAGACAGGGCAGTGAGCAGTTCTTC. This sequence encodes CASSPRQGSEQFF. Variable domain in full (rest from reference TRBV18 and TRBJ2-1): NAGVMQNPRHLVRRRGQEARLRCSPMKGHSHVYWYRQLPEEGLKFMVYLQKENIIDESGMPKERFSAEFPKEGPSILRIQQVVRGDSAAYFCASSPRQGSEQFFGPGTRLTVL.

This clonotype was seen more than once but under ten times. CDR3 loop: CASSGGQRHQPQHF. The CDR3 coding sequence is TGTGCCAGCAGCGGGGGACAGAGGCACCAGCCCCAGCATTTT. The rearrangement links TRBV6-1 to TRBJ1-5; 7 bases are shared with TRBD1. Trimming removed 6 bases from V and 7 bases from J; junction bases left unmatched: 9. Per the germline V gene, CDR1 is MNHNS and CDR2 is SASEGT. The CDR3 runs to 14 residues.

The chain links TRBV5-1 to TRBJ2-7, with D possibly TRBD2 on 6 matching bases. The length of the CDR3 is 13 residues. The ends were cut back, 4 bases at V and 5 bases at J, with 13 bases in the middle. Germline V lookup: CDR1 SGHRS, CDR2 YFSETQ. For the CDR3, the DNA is TGCGCCAGCAGCCTAGCGCAACTTAACGAGCAGTACTTC. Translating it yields CASSLAQLNEQYF.

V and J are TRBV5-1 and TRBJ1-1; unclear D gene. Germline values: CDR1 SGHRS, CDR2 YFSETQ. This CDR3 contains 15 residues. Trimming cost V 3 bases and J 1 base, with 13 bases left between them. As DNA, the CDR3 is TGCGCCAGCAGCTACCAACGGACGGGGAACACTGAAGCTTTCTTT. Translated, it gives CASSYQRTGNTEAFF.

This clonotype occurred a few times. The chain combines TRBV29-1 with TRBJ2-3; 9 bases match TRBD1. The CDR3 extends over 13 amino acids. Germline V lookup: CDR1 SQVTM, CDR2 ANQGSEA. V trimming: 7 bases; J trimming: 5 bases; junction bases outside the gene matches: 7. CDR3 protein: CSGMTGGEDTQYF. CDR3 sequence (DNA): TGCAGCGGGATGACAGGGGGAGAAGATACGCAGTATTTT.

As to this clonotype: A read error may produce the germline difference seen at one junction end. Here the CDR3 DNA reads TGTGCCAGCAGCCCAGGGATAGGGGTCTGGGAGCGGTTCTTC. Protein sequence: CASSPGIGVWERFF. The chain is built from TRBV7-2 and TRBJ2-1; D could derive from TRBD1 or TRBD2 (5 bases each). The CDR3 consists of 14 residues. Germline V gene lookup returns CDR1 SGHTA and CDR2 FQGNSA.

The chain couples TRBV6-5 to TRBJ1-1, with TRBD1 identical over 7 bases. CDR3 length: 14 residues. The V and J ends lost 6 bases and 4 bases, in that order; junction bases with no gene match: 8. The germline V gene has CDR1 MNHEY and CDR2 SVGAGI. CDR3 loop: CASSETGSSTEAFF. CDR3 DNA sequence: TGTGCCAGCAGCGAGACAGGGTCGAGCACTGAAGCTTTCTTT.

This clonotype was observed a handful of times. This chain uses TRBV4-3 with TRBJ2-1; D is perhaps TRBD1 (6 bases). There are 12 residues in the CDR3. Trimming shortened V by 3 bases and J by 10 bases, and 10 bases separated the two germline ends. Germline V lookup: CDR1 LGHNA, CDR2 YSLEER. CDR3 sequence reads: CASSQGDTEQFF. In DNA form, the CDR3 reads TGCGCCAGCAGCCAGGGGGACACCGAGCAGTTCTTC.

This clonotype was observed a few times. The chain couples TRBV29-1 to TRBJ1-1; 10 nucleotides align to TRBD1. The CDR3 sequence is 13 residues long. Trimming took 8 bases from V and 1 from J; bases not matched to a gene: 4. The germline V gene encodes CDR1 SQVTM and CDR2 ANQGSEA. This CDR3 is CSTWDRGNTEAFF. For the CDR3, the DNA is TGCAGCACTTGGGACAGGGGGAACACTGAAGCTTTCTTT.

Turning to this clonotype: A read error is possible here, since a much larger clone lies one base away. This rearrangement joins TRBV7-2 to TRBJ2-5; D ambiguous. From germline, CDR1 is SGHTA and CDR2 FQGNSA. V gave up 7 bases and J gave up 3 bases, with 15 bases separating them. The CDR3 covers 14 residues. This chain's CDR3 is CASNSPLLEETQYF. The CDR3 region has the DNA TGTGCCAGCAACTCCCCACTCCTAGAAGAGACCCAGTACTTC.

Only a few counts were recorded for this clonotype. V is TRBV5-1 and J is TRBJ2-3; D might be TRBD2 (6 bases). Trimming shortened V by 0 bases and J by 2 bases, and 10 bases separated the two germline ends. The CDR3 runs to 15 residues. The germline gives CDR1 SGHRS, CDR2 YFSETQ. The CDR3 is CASSLGAGFTDTQYF. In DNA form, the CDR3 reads TGCGCCAGCAGCTTGGGAGCGGGCTTCACAGATACGCAGTATTTT.

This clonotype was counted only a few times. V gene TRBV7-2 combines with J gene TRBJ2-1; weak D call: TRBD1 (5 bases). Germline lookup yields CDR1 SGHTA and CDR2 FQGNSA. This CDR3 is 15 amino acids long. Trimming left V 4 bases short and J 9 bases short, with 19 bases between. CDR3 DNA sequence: TGTGCCAGCAGCTCAGCCGGTAGTCAGGGTGGTGAGCAGTTCTTC. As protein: CASSSAGSQGGEQFF.

The CDR3 DNA reads as TGCAGTGCGAACAGAGACTCTGGAAACACCATATATTTT. Its protein product is CSANRDSGNTIYF. This chain uses TRBV20-1 with TRBJ1-3; no clear D gene. The CDR3 has 13 residues. V was shortened by 6 bases and J by 0 bases, with 9 bases between the two germline ends. Germline lookup yields CDR1 DFQATT and CDR2 SNEGSKA (reference sequence).

CDR3 nucleotide sequence: TGTGCCAGCAGTGTCGTGGGACAGGGCCTCGGCGAGCAGTACTTC. This gives the protein CASSVVGQGLGEQYF. This sequence joins TRBV25-1 and TRBJ2-7; TRBD1 matches at 9 bases. Germline CDR1 reads MGHDK; CDR2 reads SYGVNS. CDR3 length equals 15 residues. V lost 4 bases and J lost 6; bases outside the gene matches: 10.

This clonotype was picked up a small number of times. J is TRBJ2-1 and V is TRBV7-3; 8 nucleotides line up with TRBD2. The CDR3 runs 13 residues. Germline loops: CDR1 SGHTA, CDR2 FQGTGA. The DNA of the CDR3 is TGTGCTCGGGGAGCGGGGGATTACAATGAGCAGTTCTTC. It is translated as CARGAGDYNEQFF. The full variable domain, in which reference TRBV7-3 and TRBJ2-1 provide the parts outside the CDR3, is GAGVSQTPSNKVTEKGKYVELRCDPISGHTALYWYRQSLGQGPEFLIYFQGTGAADDSGLPNDRFFAVRPEGSVSTLKIQRTERGDSAVYLCARGAGDYNEQFFGPGTRLTVL.

CDR3 coding DNA: TGTGCCAGCAGCTTAATTGGGACTACCTTCGGTGAGCAGTTCTTC. Its protein is CASSLIGTTFGEQFF. V gene TRBV7-3 combines with J gene TRBJ2-1, with 7 bases aligning to TRBD2. This CDR3 has 15 residues. V was clipped by 1 base and J by 9 bases; unmatched bases: 9. Per the germline V gene, CDR1 is SGHTA and CDR2 is FQGTGA.

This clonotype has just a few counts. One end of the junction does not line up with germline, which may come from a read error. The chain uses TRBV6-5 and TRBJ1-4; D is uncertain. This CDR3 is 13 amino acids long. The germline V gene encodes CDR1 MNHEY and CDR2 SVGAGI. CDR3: CVSSRGPVEKLFF. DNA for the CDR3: TGTGTCAGCAGTCGAGGACCGGTTGAAAAACTGTTTTTT.

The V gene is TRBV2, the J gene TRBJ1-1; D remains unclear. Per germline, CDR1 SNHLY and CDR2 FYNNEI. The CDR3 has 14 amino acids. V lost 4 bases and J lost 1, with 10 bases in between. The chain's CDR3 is CASSALTENTEAFF. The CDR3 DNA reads TGTGCCAGCAGTGCCCTTACAGAGAACACTGAAGCTTTCTTT.

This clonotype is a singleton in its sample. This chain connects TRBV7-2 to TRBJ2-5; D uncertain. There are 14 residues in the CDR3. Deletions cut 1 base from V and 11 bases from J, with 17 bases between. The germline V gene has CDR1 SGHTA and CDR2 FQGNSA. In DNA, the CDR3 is TGTGCCAGCAGCTTAGTTCTGGGTCTAGGAGCGCAGTACTTC. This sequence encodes CASSLVLGLGAQYF.

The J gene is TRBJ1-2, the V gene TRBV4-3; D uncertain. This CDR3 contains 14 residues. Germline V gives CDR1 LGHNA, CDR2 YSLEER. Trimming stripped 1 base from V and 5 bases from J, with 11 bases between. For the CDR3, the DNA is TGCGCCAGCAGCCAAGCCCACAGTAGTTATGGCTACACCTTC. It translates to CASSQAHSSYGYTF.

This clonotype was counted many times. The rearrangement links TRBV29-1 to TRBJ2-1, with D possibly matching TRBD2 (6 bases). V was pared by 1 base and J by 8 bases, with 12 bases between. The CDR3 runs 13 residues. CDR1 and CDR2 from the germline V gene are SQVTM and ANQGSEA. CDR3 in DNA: TGCAGCGTTGAAGTTGGGACTGACTATGAGCAGTTCTTC. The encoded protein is CSVEVGTDYEQFF.

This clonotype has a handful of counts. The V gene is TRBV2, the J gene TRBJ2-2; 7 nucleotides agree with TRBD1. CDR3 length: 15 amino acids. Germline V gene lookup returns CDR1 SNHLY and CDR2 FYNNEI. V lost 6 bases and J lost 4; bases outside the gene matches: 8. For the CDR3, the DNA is TGTGCCAGCAGCCCGGGTCCAGGGGGCACCGGGGAGCTGTTTTTT. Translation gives CASSPGPGGTGELFF.